This TCR beta chain appears in the sequencing data of a study of blood T cell repertoires in COVID-19. As for the study in general: Material from acute and convalescent COVID-19 was sourced from the United States, Italy and Spain. Nucleic acid was either cDNA or gDNA, and it came from T cells, B-cell-depleted T cells, or PBMCs.

V trimming: 1 base; J trimming: 1 base; junction bases outside the gene matches: 2. The V gene's germline CDR1 is SQVTM and CDR2 ANQGSEA. The CDR3 runs to 14 residues. Participant-given clinical history determined each cohort assignment. Cohort 3 donors counted as recovered after two negative PCRs, clearance, or resolved symptoms. Repertoires were generated with immunoSEQ multiplex PCR, while TCRdb's copy carries only in-frame clones and drops some. The sample lists more than 200,000 clones, roughly nine tenths occurring once. The sample comprised PBMCs or T cells enriched from blood (not recorded which). The gene calls are TRBV29-1 and TRBJ2-7, with 9 positions matching TRBD1. The TCR comes from a man aged 25-45 years who had recovered from COVID-19. CDR3 DNA sequence: TGCAGCGTTGAAGGAGGACAGGGGTCCTACGAGCAGTACTTC. This codes for CSVEGGQGSYEQYF.